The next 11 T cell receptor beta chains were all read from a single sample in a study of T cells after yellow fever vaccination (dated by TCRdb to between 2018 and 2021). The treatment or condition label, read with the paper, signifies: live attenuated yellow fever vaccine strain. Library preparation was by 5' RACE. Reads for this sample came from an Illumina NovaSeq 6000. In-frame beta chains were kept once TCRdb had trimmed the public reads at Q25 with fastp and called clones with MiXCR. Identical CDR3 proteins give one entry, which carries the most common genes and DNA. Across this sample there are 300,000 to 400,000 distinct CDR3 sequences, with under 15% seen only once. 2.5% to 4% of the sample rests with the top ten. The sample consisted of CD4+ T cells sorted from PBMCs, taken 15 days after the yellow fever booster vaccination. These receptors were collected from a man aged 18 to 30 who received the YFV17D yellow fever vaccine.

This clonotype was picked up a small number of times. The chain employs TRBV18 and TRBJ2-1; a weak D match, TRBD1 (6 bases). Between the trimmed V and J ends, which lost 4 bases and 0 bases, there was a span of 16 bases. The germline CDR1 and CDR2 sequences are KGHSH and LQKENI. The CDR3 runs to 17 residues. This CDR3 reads CASSLIGQTLSYNEQFF. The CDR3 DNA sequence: TGTGCCAGCTCACTCATAGGACAGACCCTCTCCTACAATGAGCAGTTCTTC.

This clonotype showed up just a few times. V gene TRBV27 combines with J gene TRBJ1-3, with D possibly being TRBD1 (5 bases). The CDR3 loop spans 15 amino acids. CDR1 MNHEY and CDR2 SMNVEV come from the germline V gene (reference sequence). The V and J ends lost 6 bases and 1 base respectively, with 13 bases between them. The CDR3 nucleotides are TGTGCCAGCAGCGCCCGTTGGGGGTCTGGAAACACCATATATTTT. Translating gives CASSARWGSGNTIYF.

The DNA of the CDR3 is TGCAGTGCTAGATACGGGGGCGGACCAGTTAATTCACCCCTCCACTTT. It is translated as CSARYGGGPVNSPLHF. This chain uses TRBV20-1 with TRBJ1-6, with D possibly TRBD1 on 6 matching bases. V shed 2 bases and J shed 6 bases, with 17 bases lying between them. The CDR3 sequence is 16 residues long. Germline V gene data show CDR1 as DFQATT and CDR2 as SNEGSKA (reference sequence).

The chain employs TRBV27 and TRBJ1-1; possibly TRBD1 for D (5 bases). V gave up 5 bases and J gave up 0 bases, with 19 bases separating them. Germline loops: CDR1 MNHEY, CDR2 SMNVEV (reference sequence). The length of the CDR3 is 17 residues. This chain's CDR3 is CASSPFSGWVMNTEAFF. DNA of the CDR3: TGTGCCAGCAGTCCGTTTTCAGGGTGGGTGATGAACACTGAAGCTTTCTTT.

CDR3 coding DNA: TGTGCCATCAGGGCAGGGTCAAGGACCGGGGAGCTGTTTTTT. Its translation: CAIRAGSRTGELFF. The chain recombines TRBV10-3 with TRBJ2-2, with D tentatively TRBD1 (5 bases). V dropped 6 bases and J dropped 5 bases, with 13 bases sitting between them. CDR3 length: 14 amino acids. Germline CDR1 and CDR2: ENHRY and SYGVKD.

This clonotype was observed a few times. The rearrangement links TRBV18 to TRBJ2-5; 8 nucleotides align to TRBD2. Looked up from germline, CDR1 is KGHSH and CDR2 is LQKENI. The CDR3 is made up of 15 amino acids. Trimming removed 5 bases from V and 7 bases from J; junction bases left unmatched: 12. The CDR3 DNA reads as TGTGCCAGCTCAGCCATAGCGGGGCCCTCGACGACCCAGTACTTC. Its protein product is CASSAIAGPSTTQYF.

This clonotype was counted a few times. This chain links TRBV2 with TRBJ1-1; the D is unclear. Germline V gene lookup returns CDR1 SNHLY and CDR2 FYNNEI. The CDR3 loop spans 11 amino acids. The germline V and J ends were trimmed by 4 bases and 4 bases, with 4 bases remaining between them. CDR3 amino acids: CASSVFTEAFF. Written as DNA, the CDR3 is TGTGCCAGCAGTGTTTTCACTGAAGCTTTCTTT.

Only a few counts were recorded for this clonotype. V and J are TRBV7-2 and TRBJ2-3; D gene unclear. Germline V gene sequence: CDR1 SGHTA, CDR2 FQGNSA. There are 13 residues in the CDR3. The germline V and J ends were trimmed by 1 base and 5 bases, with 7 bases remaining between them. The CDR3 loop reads CASSLDGQDTQYF. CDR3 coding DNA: TGTGCCAGCAGCTTAGATGGGCAAGATACGCAGTATTTT.

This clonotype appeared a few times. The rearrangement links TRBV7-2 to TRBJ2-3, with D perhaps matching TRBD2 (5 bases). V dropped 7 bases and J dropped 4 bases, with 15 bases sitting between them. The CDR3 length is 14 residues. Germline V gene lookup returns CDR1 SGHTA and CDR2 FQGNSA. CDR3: CASIRPPRADTQYF. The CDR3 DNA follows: TGTGCCAGCATCCGTCCTCCGCGGGCAGATACGCAGTATTTT.

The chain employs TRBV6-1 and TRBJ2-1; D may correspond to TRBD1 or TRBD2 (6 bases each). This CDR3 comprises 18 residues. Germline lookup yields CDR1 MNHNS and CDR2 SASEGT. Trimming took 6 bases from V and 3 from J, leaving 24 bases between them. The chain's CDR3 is CASSDSRGSGSVYNEQFF. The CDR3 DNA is TGTGCCAGCAGCGACAGTAGGGGGAGCGGGTCCGTCTACAATGAGCAGTTCTTC.

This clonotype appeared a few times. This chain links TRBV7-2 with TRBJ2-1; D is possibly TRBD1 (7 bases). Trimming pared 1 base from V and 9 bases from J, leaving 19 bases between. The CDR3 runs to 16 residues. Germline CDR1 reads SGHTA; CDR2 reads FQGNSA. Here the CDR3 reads CASSLVPQGGWGEQFF. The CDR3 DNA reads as TGTGCCAGCAGCTTAGTCCCTCAGGGGGGATGGGGTGAGCAGTTCTTC.